This T cell receptor beta chain was retrieved from a study of blood T cells in healthy people across ages. Regarding the study as a whole: It was the long-lived donors that had more naive CD4+ cells and higher diversity than aged donors. Diversity of TCR beta per million T cells declined in a roughly linear way with age.

PCR was performed a second time for roughly 7 to 11 cycles using a sample-barcoded 5' primer and a J-beta primer mix. MiXCR was run by TCRdb on the 5' RACE reads, yielding one entry per CDR3 protein. The table lists about 1.4 million distinct CDR3 sequences, almost 60% of them singletons, with 6.7% in the top ten. Germline CDR1 is SEHNR and CDR2 is FQNEAQ (reference sequence). The CDR3 loop spans 17 amino acids. V lost 4 bases and J lost 3; bases outside the gene matches: 5. Points on this clonotype: Its antigen is undetermined.

This clonotype was obtained from a man between 18 and 29 years old in good health. J is TRBJ2-2 and V is TRBV7-9; 13 bases line up with TRBD2. What was sequenced was blood. The CDR3 coding sequence is TGTGCCAGCAGCTCTTGGACTAGCGGGAGCGACACCGGGGAGCTGTTTTTT. Translated, it gives CASSSWTSGSDTGELFF.